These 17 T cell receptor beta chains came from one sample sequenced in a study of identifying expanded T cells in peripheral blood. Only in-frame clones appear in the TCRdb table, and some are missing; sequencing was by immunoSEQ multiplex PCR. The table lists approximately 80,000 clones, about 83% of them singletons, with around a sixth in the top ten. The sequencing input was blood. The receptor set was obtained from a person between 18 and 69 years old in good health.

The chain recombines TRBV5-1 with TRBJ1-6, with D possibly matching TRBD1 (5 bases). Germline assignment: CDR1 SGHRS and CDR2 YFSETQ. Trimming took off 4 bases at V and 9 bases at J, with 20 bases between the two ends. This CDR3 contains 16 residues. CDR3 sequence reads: CASSQIGDRGISPLHF. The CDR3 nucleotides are TGCGCCAGCAGCCAGATCGGGGACCGAGGGATTTCACCCCTCCACTTT. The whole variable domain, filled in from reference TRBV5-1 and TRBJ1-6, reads KAGVTQTPRYLIKTRGQQVTLSCSPISGHRSVSWYQQTPGQGLQFLFEYFSETQRNKGNFPGRFSGRQFSNSRSEMNVSTLELGDSALYLCASSQIGDRGISPLHFGNGTRLTVT.

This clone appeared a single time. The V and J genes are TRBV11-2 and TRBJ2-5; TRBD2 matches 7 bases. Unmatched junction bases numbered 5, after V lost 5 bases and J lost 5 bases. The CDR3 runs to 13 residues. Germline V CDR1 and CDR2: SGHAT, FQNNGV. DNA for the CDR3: TGTGCCAGCAGCATCGCGGGGGTGGAGACCCAGTACTTC. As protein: CASSIAGVETQYF.

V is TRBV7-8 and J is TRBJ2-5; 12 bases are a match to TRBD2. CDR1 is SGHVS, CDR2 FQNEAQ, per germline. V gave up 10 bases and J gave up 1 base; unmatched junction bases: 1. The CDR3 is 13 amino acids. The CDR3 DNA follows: TGTGCCACGGGACTAGCGGGCCAAGAGACCCAGTACTTC. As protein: CATGLAGQETQYF.

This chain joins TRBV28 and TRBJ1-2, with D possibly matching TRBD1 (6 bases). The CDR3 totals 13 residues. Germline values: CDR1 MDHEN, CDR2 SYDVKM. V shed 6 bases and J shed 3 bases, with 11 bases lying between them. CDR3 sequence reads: CASRAGGDYGYTF. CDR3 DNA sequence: TGTGCCAGCAGGGCCGGGGGCGACTATGGCTACACCTTC.

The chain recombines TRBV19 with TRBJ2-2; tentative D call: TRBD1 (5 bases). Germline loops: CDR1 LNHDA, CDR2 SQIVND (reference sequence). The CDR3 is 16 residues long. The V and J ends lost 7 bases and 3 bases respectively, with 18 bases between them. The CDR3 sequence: CASIPTVLRDTGELFF. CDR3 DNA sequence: TGTGCCAGTATACCGACAGTACTTCGCGACACCGGGGAGCTGTTTTTT.

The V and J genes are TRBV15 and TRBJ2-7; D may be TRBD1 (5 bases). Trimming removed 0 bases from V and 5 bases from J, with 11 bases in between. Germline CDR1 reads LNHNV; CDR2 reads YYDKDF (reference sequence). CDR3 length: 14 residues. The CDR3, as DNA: TGTGCCACCAGCAGAGATCGCGAAGGGGACGAGCAGTACTTC. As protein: CATSRDREGDEQYF.

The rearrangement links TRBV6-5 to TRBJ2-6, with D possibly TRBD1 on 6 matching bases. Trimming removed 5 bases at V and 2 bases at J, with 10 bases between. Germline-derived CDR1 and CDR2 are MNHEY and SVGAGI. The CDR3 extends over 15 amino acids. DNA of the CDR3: TGTGCCAGCAGTGTTCAGGGGACTGGGGCCAACGTCCTGACTTTC. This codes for CASSVQGTGANVLTF.

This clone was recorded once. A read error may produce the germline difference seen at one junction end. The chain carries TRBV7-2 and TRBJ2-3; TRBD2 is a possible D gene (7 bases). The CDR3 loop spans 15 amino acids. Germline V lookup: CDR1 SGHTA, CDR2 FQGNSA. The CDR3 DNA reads TGTGCCAGCCGCTTGAGGGGGGGGGACACAGATACGCAGTATTTT. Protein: CASRLRGGDTDTQYF.

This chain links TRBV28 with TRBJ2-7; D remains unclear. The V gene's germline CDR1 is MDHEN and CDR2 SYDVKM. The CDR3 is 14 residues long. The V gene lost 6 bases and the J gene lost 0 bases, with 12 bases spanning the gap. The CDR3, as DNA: TGTGCCAGCAGCCATGACGGTTTCTCCTACGAGCAGTACTTC. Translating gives CASSHDGFSYEQYF.

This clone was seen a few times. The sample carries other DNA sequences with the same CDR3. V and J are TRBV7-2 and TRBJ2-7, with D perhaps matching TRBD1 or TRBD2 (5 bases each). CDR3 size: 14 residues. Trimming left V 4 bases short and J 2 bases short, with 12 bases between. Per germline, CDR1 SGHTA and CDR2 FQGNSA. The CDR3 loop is CASSSGTAPYEQYF. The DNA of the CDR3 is TGTGCCAGCAGCTCCGGGACGGCCCCCTACGAGCAGTACTTC. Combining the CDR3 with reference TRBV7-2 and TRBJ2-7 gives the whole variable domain GAGVSQSPSNKVTEKGKDVELRCDPISGHTALYWYRQSLGQGLEFLIYFQGNSAPDKSGLPSDRFSAERTGGSVSTLTIQRTQQEDSAVYLCASSSGTAPYEQYFGPGTRLTVT.

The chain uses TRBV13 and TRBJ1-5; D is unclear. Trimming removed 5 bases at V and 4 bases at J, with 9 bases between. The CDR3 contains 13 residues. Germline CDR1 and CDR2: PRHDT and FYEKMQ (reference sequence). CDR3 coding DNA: TGTGCCAGCAGCGCCCAGGTAAATCAGCCCCAGCATTTT. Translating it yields CASSAQVNQPQHF.

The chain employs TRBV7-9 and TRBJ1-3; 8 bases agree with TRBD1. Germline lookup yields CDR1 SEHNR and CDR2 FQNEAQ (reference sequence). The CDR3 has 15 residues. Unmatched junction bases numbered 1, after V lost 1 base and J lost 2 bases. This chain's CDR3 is CASSLVTGAGNTIYF. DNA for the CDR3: TGTGCCAGCAGCTTAGTGACAGGGGCTGGAAACACCATATATTTT.

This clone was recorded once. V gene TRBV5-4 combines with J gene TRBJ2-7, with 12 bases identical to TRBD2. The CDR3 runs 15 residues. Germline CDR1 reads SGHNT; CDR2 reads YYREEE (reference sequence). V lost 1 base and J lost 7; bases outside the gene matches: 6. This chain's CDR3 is CASSLLAGGPGEQYF. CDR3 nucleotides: TGTGCCAGCAGCTTGCTAGCGGGAGGGCCGGGGGAGCAGTACTTC.

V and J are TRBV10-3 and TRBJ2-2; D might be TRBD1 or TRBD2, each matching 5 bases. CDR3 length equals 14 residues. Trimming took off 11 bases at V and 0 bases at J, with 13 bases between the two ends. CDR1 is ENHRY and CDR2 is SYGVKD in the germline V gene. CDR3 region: CAGTGTPNTGELFF. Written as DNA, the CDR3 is TGTGCCGGAACCGGGACCCCGAACACCGGGGAGCTGTTTTTT.

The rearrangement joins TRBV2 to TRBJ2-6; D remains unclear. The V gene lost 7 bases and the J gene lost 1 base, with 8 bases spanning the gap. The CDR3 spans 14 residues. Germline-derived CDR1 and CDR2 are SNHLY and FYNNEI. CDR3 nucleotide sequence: TGTGCCAGCACGCCGGAATCTGGGGCCAACGTCCTGACTTTC. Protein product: CASTPESGANVLTF. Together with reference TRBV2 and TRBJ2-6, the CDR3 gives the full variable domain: EPEVTQTPSHQVTQMGQEVILRCVPISNHLYFYWYRQILGQKVEFLVSFYNNEISEKSEIFDDQFSVERPDGSNFTLKIRSTKLEDSAMYFCASTPESGANVLTFGAGSRLTVL.

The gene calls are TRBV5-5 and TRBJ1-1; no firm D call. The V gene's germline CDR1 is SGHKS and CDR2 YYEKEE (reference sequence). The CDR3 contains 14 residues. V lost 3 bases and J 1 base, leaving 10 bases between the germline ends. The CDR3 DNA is TGTGCCAGCAGCTGGGGAACATCGAACACTGAAGCTTTCTTT. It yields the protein CASSWGTSNTEAFF.

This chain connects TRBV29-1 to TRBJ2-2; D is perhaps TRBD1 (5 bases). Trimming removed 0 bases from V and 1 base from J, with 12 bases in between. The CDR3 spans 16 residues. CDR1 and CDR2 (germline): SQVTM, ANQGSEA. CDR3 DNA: TGCAGCGTTGAAGATCCCGACAGAATGAACACCGGGGAGCTGTTTTTT. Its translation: CSVEDPDRMNTGELFF.